This T cell receptor (beta chain) appears in the sequencing data of a study of cytotoxic CD8 clonotypes in ibrutinib-treated CLL. Study-wide findings and caveats: Public clonotypes were uncommon and contracted or stayed stable on treatment. A difference in sampling times existed between sustained-remission and progressing patients.

Profiling relied on immunoSEQ multiplex PCR, and the TCRdb table lists in-frame clones only, not all of them. The sample has tens of thousands of clones; more than 70% are singletons. CDR1 is SGHTA, CDR2 FQGTGA, per germline. The junction had 6 bases not matched to a gene; V was cut back by 5 bases and J by 3 bases. The CDR3 consists of 15 residues. Details on this clone: Its matching antigen is unknown.

J is TRBJ2-3 and V is TRBV7-3; 9 positions match TRBD1. The clonotype was recovered from a human donor with chronic lymphocytic leukemia. This material consisted of PBMCs, taken before ibrutinib treatment. In DNA form, the CDR3 reads TGTGCCAGCAGCCTACAGGGGGCTTTTACAGATACGCAGTATTTT. This sequence encodes CASSLQGAFTDTQYF.